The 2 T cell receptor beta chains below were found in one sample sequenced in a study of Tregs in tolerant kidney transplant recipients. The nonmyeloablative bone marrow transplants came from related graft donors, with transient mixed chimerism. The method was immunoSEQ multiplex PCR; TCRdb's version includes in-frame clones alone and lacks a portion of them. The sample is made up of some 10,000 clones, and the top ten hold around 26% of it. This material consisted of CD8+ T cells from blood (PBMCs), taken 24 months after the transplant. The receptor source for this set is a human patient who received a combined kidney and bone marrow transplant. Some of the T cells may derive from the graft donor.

Here the CDR3 reads CAISEAGSGSWETQYF. CDR3 bases read: TGTGCCATCAGTGAGGCGGGTAGCGGGAGTTGGGAGACC. The genes are TRBV10-3 and TRBJ2-5; 9 bases are a match to TRBD2. The sequenced fragment ends 3 residues before the CDR3 boundary, so the rest is inferred from the germline J gene. The CDR3 has 16 amino acids. V lost 2 bases to trimming and J lost 5 bases; unmatched junction nucleotides: 9. The germline CDR1 and CDR2 sequences are ENHRY and SYGVKD.

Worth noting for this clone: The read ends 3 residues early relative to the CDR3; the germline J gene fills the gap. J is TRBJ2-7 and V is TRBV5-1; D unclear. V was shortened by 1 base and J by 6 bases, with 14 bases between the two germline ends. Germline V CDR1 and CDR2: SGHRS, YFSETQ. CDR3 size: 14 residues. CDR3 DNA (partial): TGCGCCAGCAGCTTGTGGCAGGTCGAGCTCGAG. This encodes CASSLWQVELE. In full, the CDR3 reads CASSLWQVELEQYF.